The source of this TCR beta chain is a study of cytotoxic CD8 clonotypes in ibrutinib-treated CLL. Study overall: Patients gave response samples after a median approximately 11 months of treatment, range 6 to 36.

In regard to this clone: Its target is unknown.

CDR1 and CDR2 from the germline V gene are SNHLY and FYNNEI. The V end was cut by 2 bases, the J end by 4 bases, with 12 bases between. This CDR3 has 16 amino acids. Deep sequencing aimed at 1 in 200,000 to 1 in 1 million T cells' resolution. TCRdb's table, derived via immunoSEQ multiplex PCR, lists solely in-frame clones and lacks some. The sample lists about 300,000 clones; less than 85% were seen once. Findings and limits, study-wide: At the start, clonality exceeded age-matched healthy donors and followed circulating CD8+ T-cell counts. Clonality grew at ibrutinib response; at progression, it decreased back toward baseline.

The clonotype originates from a human donor with chronic lymphocytic leukemia. The specimen was PBMCs, collected at disease progression, from a patient treated with ibrutinib. This chain joins TRBV2 and TRBJ2-6; the D is unclear. The CDR3 bases are TGTGCCAGCAGTGAACGAGTAGGGATCGGGGCCAACGTCCTGACTTTC. Its protein product is CASSERVGIGANVLTF.